This T cell receptor beta chain came from a study of T cell responses to AZD1222 COVID-19 vaccine. Study-wide results and caveats: Clonal diversity may have been underestimated in mostly white British donors.

Trimming removed 5 bases at V and 7 bases at J, with 9 bases between. Germline-derived CDR1 and CDR2 are GTSNPN and SVGIG (reference sequence). The CDR3 contains 12 residues. Pooling covered second doses at about 4 or about 12 weeks. The table came from immunoSEQ multiplex PCR; TCRdb's copy has only in-frame clones and leaves some out. The table shows roughly 77,000 clones, with about nine tenths occurring only once. As to this clone: Its specificity is not known.

Sequencing used peripheral blood, obtained 28 days after the second AZD1222 dose. The TCR originated in an adult who received the AZD1222 COVID-19 vaccine. The chain has TRBV30 and TRBJ1-6; the D gene is possibly TRBD1 (5 bases). The CDR3 DNA follows: TGTGCCTGGCGACAGAGCAATTCACCCCTCCACTTT. This sequence encodes CAWRQSNSPLHF. Complete variable domain (other parts from reference TRBV30 and TRBJ1-6): SQTIHQWPATLVQPVGSPLSLECTVEGTSNPNLYWYRQAAGRGLQLLFYSVGIGQISSEVPQNLSASRPQDRQFILSSKKLLLSDSGFYLCAWRQSNSPLHFGNGTRLTVT.